This T cell receptor beta chain was retrieved from a study of OX40 agonist ivuxolimab in advanced cancers. Across the whole study: Of mixed ages from about 20 to 85 and averaging about 56 years, the group was roughly 85% male.

Systemic immunosuppression or a history of autoimmune disease excluded patients. Sequencing was performed with immunoSEQ multiplex PCR; in TCRdb, only in-frame clones are kept and a portion is missing. The table includes some 47,000 clones, 65% to 85% detected once. The starting material was CD4+ or CD8+ T cells sorted from blood, obtained in a trial of the OX40 agonist ivuxolimab. This receptor was taken from an adult with an advanced solid tumor such as melanoma, head and neck, liver or kidney cancer.

In DNA form, the CDR3 reads TGCGCCAGCAGCCAAGGAATCAGAGGAAACATTCAGTACTTC. Translated: CASSQGIRGNIQYF. V gene TRBV4-1 combines with J gene TRBJ2-4; D gene unclear. The germline V gene encodes CDR1 MGHRA and CDR2 YSYEKL. This CDR3 spans 14 amino acids. Between the trimmed V and J ends, which lost 1 base and 6 bases, there was a span of 10 bases.